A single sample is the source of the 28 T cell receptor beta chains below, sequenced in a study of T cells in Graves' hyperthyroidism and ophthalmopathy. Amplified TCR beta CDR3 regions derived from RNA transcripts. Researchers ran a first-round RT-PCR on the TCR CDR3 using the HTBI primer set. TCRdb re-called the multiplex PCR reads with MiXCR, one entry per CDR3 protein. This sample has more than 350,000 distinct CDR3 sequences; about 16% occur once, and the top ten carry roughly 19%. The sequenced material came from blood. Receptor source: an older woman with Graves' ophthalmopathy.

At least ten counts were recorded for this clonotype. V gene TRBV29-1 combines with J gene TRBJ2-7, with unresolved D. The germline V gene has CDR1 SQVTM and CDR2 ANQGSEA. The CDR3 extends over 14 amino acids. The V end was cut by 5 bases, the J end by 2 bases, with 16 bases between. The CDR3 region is CSVLPTPWTYEQYF. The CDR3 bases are TGCAGCGTTCTCCCCACGCCGTGGACCTACGAGCAGTACTTC.

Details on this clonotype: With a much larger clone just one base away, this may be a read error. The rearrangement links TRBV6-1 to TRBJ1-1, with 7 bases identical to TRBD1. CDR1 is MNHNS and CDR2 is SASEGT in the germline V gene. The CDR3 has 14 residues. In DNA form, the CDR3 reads TGTGCCAGCCACAGGGGAGAGGCGAACACTGAAGCTCTCTTT. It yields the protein CASHRGEANTEALF.

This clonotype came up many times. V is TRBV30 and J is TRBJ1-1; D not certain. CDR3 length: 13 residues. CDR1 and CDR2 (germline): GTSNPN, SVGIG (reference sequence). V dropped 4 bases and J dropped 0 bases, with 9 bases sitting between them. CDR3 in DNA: TGTGCCTGGAATAGGGCCCTGAACACTGAAGCTTTCTTT. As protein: CAWNRALNTEAFF.

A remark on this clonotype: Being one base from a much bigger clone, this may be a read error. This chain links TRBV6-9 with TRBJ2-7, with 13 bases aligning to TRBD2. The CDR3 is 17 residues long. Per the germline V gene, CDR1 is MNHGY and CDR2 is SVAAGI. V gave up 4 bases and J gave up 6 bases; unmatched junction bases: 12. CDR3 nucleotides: TGTGCCAGCAGTTCCATACGCGGGACTAGCGGGAACTGCGAGCAGTACTTC. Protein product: CASSSIRGTSGNCEQYF.

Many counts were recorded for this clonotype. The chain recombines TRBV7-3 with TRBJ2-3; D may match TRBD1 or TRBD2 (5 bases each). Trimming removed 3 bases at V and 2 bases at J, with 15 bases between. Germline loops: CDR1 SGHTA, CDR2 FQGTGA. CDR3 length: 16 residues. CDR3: CASSFGVGGPTDTQYF. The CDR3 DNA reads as TGTGCCAGCAGCTTTGGGGTTGGGGGTCCCACAGATACGCAGTATTTT.

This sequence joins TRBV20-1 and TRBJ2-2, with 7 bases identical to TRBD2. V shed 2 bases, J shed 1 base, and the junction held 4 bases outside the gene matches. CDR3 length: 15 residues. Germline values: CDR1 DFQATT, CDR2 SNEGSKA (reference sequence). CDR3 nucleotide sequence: TGCAGTGCTAGACCAAGCGGGGTGAACACCGGGGAGCTGTTTTTT. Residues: CSARPSGVNTGELFF.

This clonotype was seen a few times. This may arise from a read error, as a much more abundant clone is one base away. CDR3 loop: CASSWTVQETQYF. CDR3 DNA sequence: TGTGCCAGCAGCTGGACAGTCCAAGAGACCCAGTACTTC. This sequence joins TRBV14 and TRBJ2-5; weak D call: TRBD1 (6 bases). Per germline, CDR1 SGHDN and CDR2 FVKESK. The CDR3 totals 13 residues. Trimming shortened V by 5 bases and J by 1 base, and 8 bases separated the two germline ends.

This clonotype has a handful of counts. The CDR3 DNA reads as TGTGCCAACGGCGGGTACAATGAGCAGTTCTTC. Translated: CANGGYNEQFF. The chain employs TRBV12-3 or TRBV12-4 and TRBJ2-1, with TRBD2 as a possible D gene (5 bases). V lost 10 bases, J lost 4 bases, and 8 bases lay in between. This CDR3 comprises 11 residues.

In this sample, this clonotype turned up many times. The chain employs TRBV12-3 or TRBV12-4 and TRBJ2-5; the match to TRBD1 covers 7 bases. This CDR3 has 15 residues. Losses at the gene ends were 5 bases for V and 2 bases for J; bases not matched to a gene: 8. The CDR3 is CASSPLGTAQETQYF. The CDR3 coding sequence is TGTGCCAGCAGTCCCCTTGGGACAGCTCAAGAGACCCAGTACTTC.

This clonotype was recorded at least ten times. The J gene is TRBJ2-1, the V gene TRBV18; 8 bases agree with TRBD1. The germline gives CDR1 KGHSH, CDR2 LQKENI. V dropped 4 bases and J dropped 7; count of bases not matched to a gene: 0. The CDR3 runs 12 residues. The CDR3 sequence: CASSRDRNEQFF. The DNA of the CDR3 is TGTGCCAGCTCACGGGACAGGAATGAGCAGTTCTTC.

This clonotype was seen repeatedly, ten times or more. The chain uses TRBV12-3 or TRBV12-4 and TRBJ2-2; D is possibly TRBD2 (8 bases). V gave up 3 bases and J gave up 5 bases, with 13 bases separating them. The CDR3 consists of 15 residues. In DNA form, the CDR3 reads TGTGCCAGCAGTTTCGGGAGGGGGCTGACCGGGGAGCTGTTTTTT. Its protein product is CASSFGRGLTGELFF.

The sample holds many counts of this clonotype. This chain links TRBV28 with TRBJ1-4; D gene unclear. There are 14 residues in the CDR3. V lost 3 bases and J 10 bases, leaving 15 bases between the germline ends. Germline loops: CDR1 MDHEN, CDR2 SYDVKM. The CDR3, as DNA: TGTGCCAGCAGTTTGAGGCAGGCCATTGGAAAACTGTTTTTT. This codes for CASSLRQAIGKLFF.

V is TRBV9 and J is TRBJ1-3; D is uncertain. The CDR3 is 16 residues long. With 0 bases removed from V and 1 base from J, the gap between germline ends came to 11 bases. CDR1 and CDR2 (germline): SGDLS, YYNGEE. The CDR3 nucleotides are TGTGCCAGCAGCGTAGTGGCTTCTCAATCTGGAAACACCATATATTTT. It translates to CASSVVASQSGNTIYF.

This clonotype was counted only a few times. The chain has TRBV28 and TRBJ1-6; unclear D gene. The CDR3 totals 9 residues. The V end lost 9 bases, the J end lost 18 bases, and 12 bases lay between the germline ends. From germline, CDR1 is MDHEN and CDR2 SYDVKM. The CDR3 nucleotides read TGTGCCAGTGGGAGGGAATACCACTTT. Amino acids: CASGREYHF.

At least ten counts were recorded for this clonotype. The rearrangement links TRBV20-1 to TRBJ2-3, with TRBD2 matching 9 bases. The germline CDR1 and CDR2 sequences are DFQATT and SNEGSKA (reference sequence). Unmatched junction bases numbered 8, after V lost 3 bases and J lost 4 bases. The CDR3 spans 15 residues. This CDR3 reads CSASPGTSTADTQYF. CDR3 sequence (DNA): TGCAGTGCTAGTCCCGGGACTAGCACCGCAGATACGCAGTATTTT.

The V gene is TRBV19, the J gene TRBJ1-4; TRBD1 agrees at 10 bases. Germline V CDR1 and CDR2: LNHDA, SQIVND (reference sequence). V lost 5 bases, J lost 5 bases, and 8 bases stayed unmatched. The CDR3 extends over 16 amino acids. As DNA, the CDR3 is TGTGCCAGTAGTCTCGACAGGGGGCGGAGGAATGAAAAACTGTTTTTT. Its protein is CASSLDRGRRNEKLFF.

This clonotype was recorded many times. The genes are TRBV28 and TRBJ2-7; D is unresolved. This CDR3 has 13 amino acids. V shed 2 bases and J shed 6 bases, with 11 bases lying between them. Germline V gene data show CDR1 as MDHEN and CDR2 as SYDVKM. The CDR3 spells CASSLAFPREQYF. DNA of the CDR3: TGTGCCAGCAGTTTAGCTTTCCCTCGCGAGCAGTACTTC.

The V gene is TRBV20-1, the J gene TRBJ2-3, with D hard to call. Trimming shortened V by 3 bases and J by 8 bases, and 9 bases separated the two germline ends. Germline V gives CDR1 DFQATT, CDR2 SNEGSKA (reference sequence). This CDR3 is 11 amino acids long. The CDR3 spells CSARERGTQYF. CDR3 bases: TGCAGTGCTAGGGAGCGAGGTACGCAGTATTTT.

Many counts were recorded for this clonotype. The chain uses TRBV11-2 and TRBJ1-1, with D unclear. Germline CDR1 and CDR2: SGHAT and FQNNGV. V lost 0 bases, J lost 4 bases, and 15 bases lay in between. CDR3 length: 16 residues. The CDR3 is CASSLEVRLTGTEAFF. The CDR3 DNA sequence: TGTGCCAGCAGCTTAGAAGTCAGATTAACGGGCACTGAAGCTTTCTTT.

The CDR3 sequence is CASSWDVGNTIYF. CDR3 DNA: TGTGCCAGCAGTTGGGACGTCGGAAACACCATATATTTT. The chain employs TRBV12-3 or TRBV12-4 and TRBJ1-3, with D possibly TRBD1 on 5 matching bases. The CDR3 is made up of 13 amino acids. V was clipped by 4 bases and J by 4 bases, with 8 bases between them.

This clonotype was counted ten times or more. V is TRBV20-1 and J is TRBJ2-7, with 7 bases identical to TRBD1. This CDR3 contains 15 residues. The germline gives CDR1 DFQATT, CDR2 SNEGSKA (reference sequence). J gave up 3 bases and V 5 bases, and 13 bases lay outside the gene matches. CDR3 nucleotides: TGCAGTGCTGGCAGACAGGGAGAGGCTCTCTACGAGCAGTACTTC. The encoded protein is CSAGRQGEALYEQYF.

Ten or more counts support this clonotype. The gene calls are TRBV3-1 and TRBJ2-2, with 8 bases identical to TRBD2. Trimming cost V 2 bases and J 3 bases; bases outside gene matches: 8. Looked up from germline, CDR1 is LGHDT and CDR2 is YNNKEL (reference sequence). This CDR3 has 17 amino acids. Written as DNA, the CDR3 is TGTGCCAGCAGCCAAAGTACGGGAGGGGCCCACACCGGGGAGCTGTTTTTT. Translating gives CASSQSTGGAHTGELFF.

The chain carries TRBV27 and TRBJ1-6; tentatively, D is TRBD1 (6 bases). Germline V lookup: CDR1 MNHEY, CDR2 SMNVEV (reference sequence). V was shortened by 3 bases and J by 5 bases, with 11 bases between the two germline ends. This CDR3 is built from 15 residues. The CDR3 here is CASSFEGGNNSPLHF. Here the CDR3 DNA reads TGTGCCAGCAGTTTCGAGGGGGGGAATAATTCACCCCTCCACTTT.

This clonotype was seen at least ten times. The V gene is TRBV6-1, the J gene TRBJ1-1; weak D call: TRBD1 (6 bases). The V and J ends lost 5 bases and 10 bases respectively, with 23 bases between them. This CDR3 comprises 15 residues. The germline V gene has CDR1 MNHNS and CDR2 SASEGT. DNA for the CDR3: TGTGCCAGCAGTCCAGGGGAGGGAAGGGAGTTGAGAGCTTTCTTT. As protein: CASSPGEGRELRAFF.

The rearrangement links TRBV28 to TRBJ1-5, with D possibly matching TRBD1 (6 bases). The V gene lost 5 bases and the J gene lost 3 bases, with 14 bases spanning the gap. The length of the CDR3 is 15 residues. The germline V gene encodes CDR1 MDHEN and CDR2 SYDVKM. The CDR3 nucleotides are TGTGCCAGCAGTCTGGGGGCGGGGGACAATCAGCCCCAGCATTTT. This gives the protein CASSLGAGDNQPQHF.

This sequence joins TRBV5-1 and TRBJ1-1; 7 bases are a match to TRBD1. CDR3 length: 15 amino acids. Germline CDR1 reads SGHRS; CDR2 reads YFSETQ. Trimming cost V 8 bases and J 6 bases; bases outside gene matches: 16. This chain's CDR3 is CASAGVGGESAEAFF. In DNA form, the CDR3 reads TGCGCCAGTGCGGGAGTAGGGGGCGAGTCAGCTGAAGCTTTCTTT.

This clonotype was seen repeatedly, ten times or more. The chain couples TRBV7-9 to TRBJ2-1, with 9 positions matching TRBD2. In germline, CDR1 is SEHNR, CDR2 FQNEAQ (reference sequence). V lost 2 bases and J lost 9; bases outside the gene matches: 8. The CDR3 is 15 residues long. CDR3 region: CASSLIAGAGGEQFF. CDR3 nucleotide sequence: TGTGCCAGCAGCTTAATAGCGGGAGCGGGCGGTGAGCAGTTCTTC. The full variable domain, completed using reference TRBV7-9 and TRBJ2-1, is DTGVSQNPRHKITKRGQNVTFRCDPISEHNRLYWYRQTLGQGPEFLTYFQNEAQLEKSRLLSDRFSAERPKGSFSTLEIQRTEQGDSAMYLCASSLIAGAGGEQFFGPGTRLTVL.

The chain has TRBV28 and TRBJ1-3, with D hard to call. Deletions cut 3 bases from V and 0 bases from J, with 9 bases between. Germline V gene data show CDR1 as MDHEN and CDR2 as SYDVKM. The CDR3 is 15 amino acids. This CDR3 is CASSLRRHSGNTIYF. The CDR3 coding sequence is TGTGCCAGCAGTTTGCGCCGGCACTCTGGAAACACCATATATTTT. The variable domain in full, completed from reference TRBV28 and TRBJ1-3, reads DVKVTQSSRYLVKRTGEKVFLECVQDMDHENMFWYRQDPGLGLRLIYFSYDVKMKEKGDIPEGYSVSREKKERFSLILESASTNQTSMYLCASSLRRHSGNTIYFGEGSWLTVV.